This T cell receptor beta chain was sequenced during a study of T cell responses to AZD1222 COVID-19 vaccine. Assay used: immunoSEQ multiplex PCR; TCRdb lists only in-frame clones, some missing. This sample yields about 82,000 clones, of which about nine tenths are seen a single time; around 18% belongs to the top ten. This clone appeared once. Its antigen is unidentified. The study's findings and limits: Spike-specific TCR breadth and depth both grew after two AZD1222 doses. Samples come after the peak T cell response, not at day 14. Only six or seven AZD1222 recipients tested seropositive at baseline.

The CDR3 totals 12 residues. Trimming removed 4 bases at V and 5 bases at J, with 6 bases between. CDR1 is LNHDA, CDR2 SQIVND, per germline (reference sequence). This sample comprised peripheral blood, obtained 28 days after the second AZD1222 dose. The sequence was obtained from an adult who received the AZD1222 COVID-19 vaccine. The J gene is TRBJ1-5, the V gene TRBV19, with D maybe TRBD1 (5 bases). Here the CDR3 DNA reads TGTGCCAGTAGTAGGGGGGATCAGCCCCAGCATTTT. Protein product: CASSRGDQPQHF.